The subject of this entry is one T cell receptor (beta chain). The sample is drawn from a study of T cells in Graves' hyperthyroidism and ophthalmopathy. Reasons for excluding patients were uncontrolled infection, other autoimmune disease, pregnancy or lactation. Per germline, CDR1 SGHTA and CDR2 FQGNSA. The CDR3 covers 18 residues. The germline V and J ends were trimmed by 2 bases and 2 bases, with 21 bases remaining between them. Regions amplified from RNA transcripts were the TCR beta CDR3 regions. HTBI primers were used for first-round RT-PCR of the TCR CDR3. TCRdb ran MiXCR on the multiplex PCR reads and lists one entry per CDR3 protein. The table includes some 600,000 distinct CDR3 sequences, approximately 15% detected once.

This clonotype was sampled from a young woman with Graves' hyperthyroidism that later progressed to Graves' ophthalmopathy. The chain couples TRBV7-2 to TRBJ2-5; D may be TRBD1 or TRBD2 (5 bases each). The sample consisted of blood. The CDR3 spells CASSLPVVSPGRQETQYF. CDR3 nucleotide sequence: TGTGCCAGCAGCTTACCAGTAGTCTCCCCGGGACGGCAAGAGACCCAGTACTTC.